Included here is one T cell receptor (beta chain) sequence, with context. Its antigen is unidentified. The V end was cut by 4 bases, the J end by 4 bases, with 10 bases between. The CDR3 length is 13 residues. Germline V gene sequence: CDR1 MGHRA, CDR2 YSYEKL. Time point here: week 35, safety follow-up. Topical imiquimod was applied with each vaccine dose, which held 300 ug of mutant IDH1 20-mer peptide. Sequencing was performed with immunoSEQ multiplex PCR; in TCRdb, only in-frame clones are kept and a portion is missing. The sample lists about 48,000 clones; under 85% were seen once. The data derive from a study of a mutant IDH1 vaccine in newly diagnosed glioma. Across the study: Treated patients, averaging approximately 40 years, were around 62% male and about 40% female. The earlier regimen, radiotherapy, temozolomide, or both, was most often both.

J is TRBJ1-1 and V is TRBV4-1, with a tentative D call TRBD1 (5 bases). The origin of this receptor is a man aged 40-50 years with glioma. The input for sequencing was PBMCs, taken from a glioma patient whose treatment included an IDH1 peptide vaccine. The CDR3 loop reads CASSPNTGTEAFF. The CDR3 DNA reads TGCGCCAGCAGCCCTAATACAGGCACTGAAGCTTTCTTT.